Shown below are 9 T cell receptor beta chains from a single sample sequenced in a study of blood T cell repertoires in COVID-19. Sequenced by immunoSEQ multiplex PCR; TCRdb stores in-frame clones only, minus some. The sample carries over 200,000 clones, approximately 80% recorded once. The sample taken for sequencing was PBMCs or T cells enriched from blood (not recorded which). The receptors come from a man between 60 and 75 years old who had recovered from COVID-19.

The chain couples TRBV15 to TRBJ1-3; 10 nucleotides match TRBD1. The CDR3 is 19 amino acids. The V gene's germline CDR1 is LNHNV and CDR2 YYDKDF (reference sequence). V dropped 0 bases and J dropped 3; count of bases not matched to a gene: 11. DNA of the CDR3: TGTGCCACCAGCAGAGATCGAGCGGGACAGGGGATGATTGGAAACACCATATATTTT. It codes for CATSRDRAGQGMIGNTIYF.

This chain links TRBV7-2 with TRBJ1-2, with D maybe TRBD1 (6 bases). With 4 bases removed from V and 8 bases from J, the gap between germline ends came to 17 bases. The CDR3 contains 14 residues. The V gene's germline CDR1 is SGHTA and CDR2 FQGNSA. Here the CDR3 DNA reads TGTGCCAGCAGCTCAACAGGGCCCTTCGGCGGCTACACCTTC. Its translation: CASSSTGPFGGYTF.

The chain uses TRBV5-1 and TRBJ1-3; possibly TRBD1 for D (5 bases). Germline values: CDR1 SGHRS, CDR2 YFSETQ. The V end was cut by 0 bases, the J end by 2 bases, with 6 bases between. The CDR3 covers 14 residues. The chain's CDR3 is CASSLGTPGNTIYF. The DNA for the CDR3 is TGCGCCAGCAGCTTGGGGACACCTGGAAACACCATATATTTT.

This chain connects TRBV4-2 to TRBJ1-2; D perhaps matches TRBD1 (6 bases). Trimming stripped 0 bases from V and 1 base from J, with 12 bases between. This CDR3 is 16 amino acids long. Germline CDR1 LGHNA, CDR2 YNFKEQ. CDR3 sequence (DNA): TGTGCCAGCAGCCAAGATCTGGGGGCCCATAACTATGGCTACACCTTC. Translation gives CASSQDLGAHNYGYTF.

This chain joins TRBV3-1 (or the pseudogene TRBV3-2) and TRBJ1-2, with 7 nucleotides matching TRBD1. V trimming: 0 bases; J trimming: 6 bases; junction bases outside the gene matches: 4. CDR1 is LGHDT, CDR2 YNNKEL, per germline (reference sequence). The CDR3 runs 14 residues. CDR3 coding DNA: TGTGCCAGCAGCCAAGAGGACAGGTTGCATGGCTACACCTTC. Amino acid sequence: CASSQEDRLHGYTF.

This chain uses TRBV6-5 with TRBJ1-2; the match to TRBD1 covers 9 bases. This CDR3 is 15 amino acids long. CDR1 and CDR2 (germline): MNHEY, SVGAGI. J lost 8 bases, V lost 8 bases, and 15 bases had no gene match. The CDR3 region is CASLRPGTGSGGYTF. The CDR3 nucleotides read TGTGCCAGCCTCCGGCCCGGGACAGGGAGCGGAGGCTACACCTTC.

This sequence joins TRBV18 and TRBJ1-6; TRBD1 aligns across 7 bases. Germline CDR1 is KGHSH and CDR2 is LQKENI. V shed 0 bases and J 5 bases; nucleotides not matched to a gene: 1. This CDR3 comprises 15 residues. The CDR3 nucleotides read TGTGCCAGCTCACCACCGACAGGGAATAATTCACCCCTCCACTTT. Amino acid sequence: CASSPPTGNNSPLHF.

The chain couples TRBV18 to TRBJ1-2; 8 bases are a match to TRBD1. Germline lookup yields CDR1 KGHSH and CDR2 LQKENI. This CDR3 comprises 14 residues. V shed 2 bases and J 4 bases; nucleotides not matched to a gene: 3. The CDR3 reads CASSPEQGAYGYTF. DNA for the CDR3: TGTGCCAGCTCACCAGAGCAGGGGGCCTATGGCTACACCTTC.

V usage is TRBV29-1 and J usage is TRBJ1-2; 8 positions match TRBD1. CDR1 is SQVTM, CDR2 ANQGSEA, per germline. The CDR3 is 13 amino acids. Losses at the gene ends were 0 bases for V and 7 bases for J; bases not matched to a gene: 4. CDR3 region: CSVEEGDRGGYTF. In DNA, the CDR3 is TGCAGCGTTGAAGAGGGTGACAGGGGTGGCTACACCTTC.